This T cell receptor (beta chain) stems from a study of cytomegalovirus exposure and HLA in healthy donors. Germline V gives CDR1 LGHNA, CDR2 YSLEER. Unmatched junction bases numbered 15, after V lost 0 bases and J lost 3 bases. The CDR3 sequence is 19 residues long. PCR primers comprised 60 Vbeta and 13 Jbeta primers. Method: immunoSEQ multiplex PCR; TCRdb's copy keeps in-frame clones and lacks some. The sample carries fewer than 150,000 clones, more than 60% recorded once. Sequencing was done on a sample of PBMCs. The rearrangement uses TRBV4-3 and TRBJ2-7; TRBD2 matches 9 bases. The sequence came from a woman between 35 and 50 years old in good health and CMV-seronegative. The CDR3 here is CASSQEKGFQRGDLYEQYF. The DNA for the CDR3 is TGCGCCAGCAGCCAAGAAAAGGGCTTCCAGCGGGGGGATCTCTACGAGCAGTACTTC.